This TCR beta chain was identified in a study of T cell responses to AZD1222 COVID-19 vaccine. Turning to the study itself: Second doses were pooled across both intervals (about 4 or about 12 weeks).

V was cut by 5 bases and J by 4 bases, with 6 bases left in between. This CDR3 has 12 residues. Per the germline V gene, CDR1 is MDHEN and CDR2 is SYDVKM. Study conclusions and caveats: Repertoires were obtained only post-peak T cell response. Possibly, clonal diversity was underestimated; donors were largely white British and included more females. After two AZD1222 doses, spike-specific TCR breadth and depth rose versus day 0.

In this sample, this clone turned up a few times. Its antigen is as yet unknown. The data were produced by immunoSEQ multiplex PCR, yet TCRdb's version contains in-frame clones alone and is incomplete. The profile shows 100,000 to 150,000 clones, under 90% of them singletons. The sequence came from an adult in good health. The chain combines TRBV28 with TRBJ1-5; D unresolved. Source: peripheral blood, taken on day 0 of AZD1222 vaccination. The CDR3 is CASSETNQPQHF. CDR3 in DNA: TGTGCCAGCAGTGAAACTAATCAGCCCCAGCATTTT. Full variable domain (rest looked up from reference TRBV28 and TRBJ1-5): DVKVTQSSRYLVKRTGEKVFLECVQDMDHENMFWYRQDPGLGLRLIYFSYDVKMKEKGDIPEGYSVSREKKERFSLILESASTNQTSMYLCASSETNQPQHFGDGTRLSIL.